Below are 29 T cell receptor beta chains sequenced from a single sample in a study of PD-L1 blockade in urothelial cancer. Specified time point: pretreatment peripheral blood. Produced via immunoSEQ multiplex PCR; TCRdb's table is partial and in-frame only. The table has fewer than 60,000 clones, roughly 80% seen once. The sample was PBMCs, taken around atezolizumab (anti-PD-L1) treatment. The receptors originated from a man in his 70s with urothelial cancer.

The table lists this clone with a few counts. The chain joins TRBV2 to TRBJ2-5, with 11 nucleotides matching TRBD2. CDR1 and CDR2 from the germline V gene are SNHLY and FYNNEI. The CDR3 covers 14 residues. The trim removed 6 bases at V and 4 bases at J, leaving 4 bases unmatched. Here the CDR3 reads CASRITSGRETQYF. The CDR3 region has the DNA TGTGCCAGCAGAATCACTAGCGGGAGAGAGACCCAGTACTTC.

The J gene is TRBJ2-1, the V gene TRBV6-6; 7 nucleotides align to TRBD2. The germline V gene encodes CDR1 MNHNY and CDR2 SVGAGI (reference sequence). The CDR3 covers 16 residues. The V and J ends lost 4 bases and 4 bases, in that order; junction bases with no gene match: 10. The CDR3, as DNA: TGTGCCAGCAGTTCCCCAGGTGAGCGGGGATACAATGAGCAGTTCTTC. Translated, it gives CASSSPGERGYNEQFF.

This chain uses TRBV5-6 with TRBJ2-1, with 9 bases aligning to TRBD1. The CDR3 is made up of 14 amino acids. After removal of 3 bases from V and 14 bases from J, the junction contained 12 bases not matched to a gene. Germline loops: CDR1 SGHDT, CDR2 YYEEEE. The CDR3 loop reads CASSSWPSGTGKFF. CDR3 bases: TGTGCCAGCAGCTCGTGGCCCTCCGGGACAGGGAAGTTCTTC.

The sample holds one count of this clone. V gene TRBV4-1 combines with J gene TRBJ2-7, with TRBD2 matching over 11 bases. Germline CDR1 reads MGHRA; CDR2 reads YSYEKL. With 4 bases clipped from V and 3 bases from J, the junction kept 14 bases outside the gene matches. This CDR3 spans 18 amino acids. CDR3 region: CASSRRLAGSSGHYEQYF. CDR3 DNA: TGCGCCAGCAGCCGACGACTAGCGGGATCTTCAGGTCACTACGAGCAGTACTTC.

The chain carries TRBV11-1 and TRBJ2-3; possibly TRBD1 for D (6 bases). Per germline, CDR1 SGHAT and CDR2 FQDESV (reference sequence). CDR3 length: 16 residues. V was pared by 4 bases and J by 5 bases, with 19 bases between. CDR3 sequence (DNA): TGTGCCAGCAGCTCATTTGGGACAAGGGGCATAGATACGCAGTATTTT. This gives the protein CASSSFGTRGIDTQYF.

V and J are TRBV2 and TRBJ2-3; no clear D. V gave up 4 bases and J gave up 0 bases, with 8 bases separating them. This CDR3 spans 14 amino acids. Germline CDR1 is SNHLY and CDR2 is FYNNEI. The CDR3 nucleotides read TGTGCCAGCAGTGTTACCACTAGCACAGATACGCAGTATTTT. It codes for CASSVTTSTDTQYF.

The rearrangement uses TRBV5-5 and TRBJ2-7; D is possibly TRBD2 (6 bases). This CDR3 has 13 amino acids. V was pared by 5 bases and J by 0 bases, with 9 bases between. Germline V CDR1 and CDR2: SGHKS, YYEKEE (reference sequence). The CDR3 DNA sequence: TGTGCCAGCAGTGGGGGGTCCTCCTACGAGCAGTACTTC. Its protein is CASSGGSSYEQYF.

This clone occurred once. The chain has TRBV6-6 and TRBJ1-1, with a tentative D call TRBD1 (5 bases). Trimming removed 2 bases from V and 1 base from J, with 14 bases in between. The CDR3 extends over 16 amino acids. From germline, CDR1 is MNHNY and CDR2 SVGAGI (reference sequence). CDR3 residues: CASSYPFGGENTEAFF. The CDR3 DNA follows: TGTGCCAGCAGTTACCCTTTTGGGGGGGAGAACACTGAAGCTTTCTTT.

This sequence joins TRBV5-1 and TRBJ2-3; TRBD1 might be the D (5 bases). This CDR3 region has 17 residues. From germline, CDR1 is SGHRS and CDR2 YFSETQ. Trimming took off 2 bases at V and 0 bases at J, with 16 bases between the two ends. The CDR3 coding sequence is TGCGCCAGCAGCTTACCTCCCTCTGGGGCTAGCACAGATACGCAGTATTTT. Translated: CASSLPPSGASTDTQYF. The variable domain in full, completed from reference TRBV5-1 and TRBJ2-3, reads KAGVTQTPRYLIKTRGQQVTLSCSPISGHRSVSWYQQTPGQGLQFLFEYFSETQRNKGNFPGRFSGRQFSNSRSEMNVSTLELGDSALYLCASSLPPSGASTDTQYFGPGTRLTVL.

J is TRBJ1-3 and V is TRBV5-4; 12 bases match TRBD1. Looked up from germline, CDR1 is SGHNT and CDR2 is YYREEE (reference sequence). Trimming took 4 bases from V and 3 from J; bases not matched to a gene: 5. The CDR3 consists of 16 residues. CDR3 DNA sequence: TGTGCCAGCAGCCTGGGGACAGGGGGCTTTGGAAACACCATATATTTT. It is translated as CASSLGTGGFGNTIYF.

The chain employs TRBV9 and TRBJ2-1, with TRBD1 matching over 9 bases. The V gene end was trimmed by 3 bases and the J gene end by 6 bases; junction bases not matched to a gene: 13. Germline values: CDR1 SGDLS, CDR2 YYNGEE. The CDR3 length is 17 residues. The CDR3 region is CASSADRGATLFNEQFF. Written as DNA, the CDR3 is TGTGCCAGCAGCGCCGACAGGGGGGCAACACTTTTCAATGAGCAGTTCTTC.

The V and J genes are TRBV5-3 and TRBJ1-2; 7 nucleotides match TRBD1. TRBV5-3 is an open reading frame whose function is uncertain. Trimming removed 9 bases from V and 6 bases from J; junction bases left unmatched: 8. The CDR3 length is 12 residues. CDR3 sequence: CAKIDREDGYTF. The CDR3 DNA is TGTGCCAAAATTGACAGGGAAGATGGCTACACCTTC.

The J gene is TRBJ2-5, the V gene TRBV29-1; TRBD1 agrees at 7 bases. The CDR3 length is 16 residues. Trimming took 1 base from V and 0 from J; bases not matched to a gene: 8. The germline gives CDR1 SQVTM, CDR2 ANQGSEA. Here the CDR3 reads CSVEGEGQGDQETQYF. For the CDR3, the DNA is TGCAGCGTTGAAGGCGAGGGCCAGGGGGACCAAGAGACCCAGTACTTC.

The gene calls are TRBV18 and TRBJ2-1; a weak D match, TRBD1 (5 bases). Germline CDR1 KGHSH, CDR2 LQKENI. The CDR3 covers 14 residues. Trimming took off 2 bases at V and 1 base at J, with 6 bases between the two ends. In DNA, the CDR3 is TGTGCCAGCTCACCAGGGGCGTCCTACAATGAGCAGTTCTTC. Translation: CASSPGASYNEQFF.

This clone was detected once. This chain uses TRBV28 with TRBJ1-5; 10 bases agree with TRBD1. Germline V gene sequence: CDR1 MDHEN, CDR2 SYDVKM. V was pared by 2 bases and J by 3 bases, with 1 base of the junction left unmatched. The length of the CDR3 is 15 residues. CDR3: CASSLGTGDNQPQHF. In nucleotides, the CDR3 is TGTGCCAGCAGTTTAGGGACAGGGGACAATCAGCCCCAGCATTTT.

Written as DNA, the CDR3 is TGTGCCAGCAGGGAACAGGGAGAGGAGACCCAGTACTTC. This translates into CASREQGEETQYF. J is TRBJ2-5 and V is TRBV6-5, with a possible D match to TRBD1 (6 bases). The germline V gene encodes CDR1 MNHEY and CDR2 SVGAGI. Trimming stripped 6 bases from V and 5 bases from J, with 13 bases between. This CDR3 is 13 amino acids long.

This clone appeared a few times. V gene TRBV7-9 combines with J gene TRBJ1-1; possibly TRBD1 for D (6 bases). The germline V and J ends were trimmed by 5 bases and 10 bases, with 17 bases remaining between them. The CDR3 has 13 residues. Germline CDR1 and CDR2: SEHNR and FQNEAQ (reference sequence). Here the CDR3 DNA reads TGTGCCAGCAGCCCGACAGCCCAGGGGCGAGCTTTCTTT. Its translation: CASSPTAQGRAFF.

The chain combines TRBV30 with TRBJ1-5; D is undetermined. The V gene lost 0 bases and the J gene lost 5 bases, with 11 bases spanning the gap. The CDR3 runs 14 residues. The V gene's germline CDR1 is GTSNPN and CDR2 SVGIG (reference sequence). The CDR3 sequence: CAWSVPGDYQPQHF. The CDR3 DNA is TGTGCCTGGAGTGTACCCGGAGATTATCAGCCCCAGCATTTT.

This clone was seen only a few times. The V call is TRBV5-6, the J call TRBJ2-6; TRBD2 matches at 9 bases. The CDR3 loop spans 18 amino acids. Germline values: CDR1 SGHDT, CDR2 YYEEEE. With 4 bases clipped from V and 0 bases from J, the junction kept 8 bases outside the gene matches. This CDR3 reads CASSRSSGANSGANVLTF. The DNA of the CDR3 is TGTGCCAGCAGCCGTTCTAGCGGGGCTAACTCTGGGGCCAACGTCCTGACTTTC.

V gene TRBV7-2 combines with J gene TRBJ2-2; 8 bases line up with TRBD1. Germline V gene sequence: CDR1 SGHTA, CDR2 FQGNSA. This CDR3 comprises 17 residues. With V trimmed by 5 bases and J by 0 bases, 8 bases remained unmatched. The CDR3 DNA reads as TGTGCCAGCAGCAGGACAGGGTATTTCGCGAACACCGGGGAGCTGTTTTTT. It codes for CASSRTGYFANTGELFF. Supplemented by reference TRBV7-2 and TRBJ2-2, the full variable domain reads GAGVSQSPSNKVTEKGKDVELRCDPISGHTALYWYRQSLGQGLEFLIYFQGNSAPDKSGLPSDRFSAERTGGSVSTLTIQRTQQEDSAVYLCASSRTGYFANTGELFFGEGSRLTVL.

The chain combines TRBV11-2 with TRBJ2-1; a weak D match, TRBD2 (6 bases). Germline V gene sequence: CDR1 SGHAT, CDR2 FQNNGV. The CDR3 extends over 14 amino acids. V shed 7 bases and J shed 8 bases, with 18 bases lying between them. The CDR3 bases are TGTGCCAGCACCCTGGGGGTCGGGAGCCATGAGCAGTTCTTC. Protein sequence: CASTLGVGSHEQFF.

This rearrangement joins TRBV5-1 to TRBJ1-1; D uncertain. Germline V gene sequence: CDR1 SGHRS, CDR2 YFSETQ. Trimming left V 0 bases short and J 4 bases short, with 13 bases between. CDR3 length equals 15 residues. The CDR3 sequence: CASSLASGGSTEAFF. CDR3 nucleotides: TGCGCCAGCAGCTTGGCGTCGGGAGGAAGCACTGAAGCTTTCTTT.

J is TRBJ1-3 and V is TRBV6-5, with 7 bases that match TRBD1. The germline CDR1 and CDR2 sequences are MNHEY and SVGAGI. The CDR3 extends over 15 amino acids. V trimming: 5 bases; J trimming: 0 bases; junction bases outside the gene matches: 4. The CDR3 nucleotides are TGTGCCAGCAGTCTGACAGGGAGCTCTGGAAACACCATATATTTT. Its translation is CASSLTGSSGNTIYF.

The chain joins TRBV19 to TRBJ1-5; perhaps TRBD1 as D (5 bases). CDR1 and CDR2 from the germline V gene are LNHDA and SQIVND (reference sequence). Trimming shortened V by 1 base and J by 3 bases, and 13 bases separated the two germline ends. The CDR3 is 16 amino acids. CDR3 bases: TGTGCCAGTAGTATAGGTTTCGACAGCCTCAATCAGCCCCAGCATTTT. It translates to CASSIGFDSLNQPQHF. Combining the CDR3 with reference TRBV19 and TRBJ1-5 gives the whole variable domain DGGITQSPKYLFRKEGQNVTLSCEQNLNHDAMYWYRQDPGQGLRLIYYSQIVNDFQKGDIAEGYSVSREKKESFPLTVTSAQKNPTAFYLCASSIGFDSLNQPQHFGDGTRLSIL.

The chain couples TRBV7-2 to TRBJ2-7; D uncertain. This CDR3 comprises 11 residues. Germline CDR1 SGHTA, CDR2 FQGNSA. V lost 2 bases, J lost 7 bases, and 6 bases lay in between. The CDR3 bases are TGTGCCAGCAGCTTAAACGAGGAGCAGTACTTC. Translated: CASSLNEEQYF.

This rearrangement joins TRBV7-2 to TRBJ1-2, with TRBD1 identical over 7 bases. V lost 3 bases, J lost 7 bases, and 5 bases stayed unmatched. The germline CDR1 and CDR2 sequences are SGHTA and FQGNSA. The CDR3 consists of 13 residues. This chain's CDR3 is CASSLGTAPGYTF. Here the CDR3 DNA reads TGTGCCAGCAGCTTGGGGACAGCCCCTGGCTACACCTTC.

The chain links TRBV30 to TRBJ1-5; TRBD1 agrees at 8 bases. CDR3 length equals 15 residues. J gave up 6 bases and V 1 base, and 8 bases lay outside the gene matches. Germline lookup yields CDR1 GTSNPN and CDR2 SVGIG (reference sequence). The CDR3 nucleotides are TGTGCCTGGAGTGGTGGCAGGGGGCTTACTCAGCCCCAGCATTTT. Translating it yields CAWSGGRGLTQPQHF.

V usage is TRBV18 and J usage is TRBJ2-5; D unresolved. This CDR3 contains 14 residues. Per germline, CDR1 KGHSH and CDR2 LQKENI. The V gene lost 1 base and the J gene lost 1 base, with 7 bases spanning the gap. The CDR3 DNA reads TGTGCCAGCTCACCACTGTCCTCCCAAGAGACCCAGTACTTC. Translation gives CASSPLSSQETQYF.

The chain recombines TRBV5-1 with TRBJ2-2; 10 bases map to TRBD1. The junction had 18 bases not matched to a gene; V was cut back by 3 bases and J by 7 bases. Germline V gene lookup returns CDR1 SGHRS and CDR2 YFSETQ. This CDR3 has 19 residues. DNA for the CDR3: TGCGCCAGCAGCTCGACCGTTTCAAGACAGGGGGCGCGAGGCGGGGAGCTGTTTTTT. Residues: CASSSTVSRQGARGGELFF.